This T cell receptor (beta chain) was captured in a study of T cells after yellow fever vaccination (dated by TCRdb to about 2019). Turning to the overall study: Libraries from fractions with low cell numbers were prepared with the SMART-Seq v4 Ultra Low Input RNA kit. Two healthy male donors made up the cohort, one aged 18 to 30 years and the other aged 30 to 40 years. Blood was drawn at multiple timepoints before and after primary and secondary immunization, with bulk PBMC replicates and cell subsets isolated. Bulk TCR alpha and beta repertoires were sequenced longitudinally to track T-cell clones before and after primary and booster YFV17D yellow fever vaccination. Overall study results and their limits: Because only a couple of donors were included in the study, the extent to which the findings can be generalized is limited. After the booster, most clones that had expanded after primary vaccination were detected again (almost 97% of CD4 and around 88% of CD8), suggesting broad maintenance of memory. Computational filtering was required because FACS-sorted repertoires could contain abundant contaminating clonotypes from the bulk population. A small share of clonotypes was detected in both CD4 and CD8 compartments, with the overlap likely arising from convergent recombination. Compared with the primary T-cell response, the secondary T-cell response was faster but weaker, reaching its peak on day 5 rather than on day 15.

The germline V gene gives CDR1 as SGHAT and CDR2 as FQNNGV. V loses 4 bases at its end and J loses 10 bases; junction bases beyond the gene matches: 4. Counted from cysteine to phenylalanine, this CDR3 has 14 amino acids. Left in the record is the CDR3 DNA by itself, 42 bases read in frame from the first base. This clonotype was seen repeatedly, ten times or more. Its antigen is still unknown. Base qualities are not at hand, and no much larger clone is one base apart. TCR cDNA was synthesized by 5'RACE template switching, which introduced a universal primer site and unique molecular identifiers. cDNA synthesis was primed from both the TCR alpha and TCR beta constant segments. Library amplification involved two PCR steps, and the second step added sample barcodes and sequencing adapters. Sequencing of libraries was performed on Illumina HiSeq 2500 (2x100 bp) or NovaSeq (2x150 bp). For the original study's pipeline: Reads were demultiplexed and collapsed into UMI consensus sequences with MIGEC, and V(D)J alignment was performed with MiXCR. Clonotypes responding to the vaccine were identified with edgeR on replicate PBMC samples, with the criteria of FDR below 0.01 and a log2 fold change above 5 up to day 15. CD4 or CD8 identity was assigned to each bulk clonotype according to whether the clonotype was present at higher abundance in the sequenced CD4 repertoire or the sequenced CD8 repertoire. TCRdb reworked the public reads: Q25 trimming with fastp, MiXCR clone assembly, productive beta chains retained. When rows share a CDR3 protein, they turn into one entry using the most common DNA and genes. The V and J calls here are based on TCRdb, not the publication. For this sample the table gives a few hundred thousand distinct CDR3 sequences, of which about 7% were detected only once. The ten largest clones capture about 0.85% of the sample.

This specimen's treatment or condition label, per the study, means: live attenuated yellow fever vaccine strain. PBMCs were isolated from peripheral blood using a standard Ficoll-Paque protocol. Dynabeads CD4 and CD8 positive selection kits were used to isolate the CD4 and CD8 T-cell fractions. TriZol was used to extract RNA from bulk PBMCs, CD4 and CD8 fractions, and dextramer-positive and dextramer-negative fractions. The sample in question was CD4+ T cells sorted from PBMCs, obtained 15 days after the yellow fever booster vaccination. This chain is built from TRBV11-2 and TRBJ2-1; the junction holds 13 bases that match TRBD2. This receptor was obtained from a man aged 25 to 40 who received the YFV17D yellow fever vaccine. This receptor has the CDR3 CASSSGLAGLEQFF. The DNA is as follows: TGTGCCAGCAGCTCGGGACTAGCGGGACTCGAGCAGTTCTTC.